These T cell receptor beta chains were read from a single sample in a study of blood T cells in healthy people across ages. TCRdb fed the 5' RACE reads into MiXCR, producing one record per CDR3 protein. The repertoire includes about 570,000 distinct CDR3 sequences, 27% of them detected once, and 3% to 4% sits in the top ten. This sample was shared with a second study, whose subject was T cells of mothers and their children.

Sequencing used blood. These receptors came from a boy younger than 10 in good health. Both conserved end residues are part of each CDR3. Fields, in order: V gene, J gene, D gene, clone size, CDR3 DNA, CDR3 protein. A D gene is named only where the DNA matches it firmly. Some rows mark clone size as missing; the rest say once, few, many or name a class of expanded clone.

TRBV6-5,TRBJ1-2,-,-,TGTGCCAGCAGTCGCGACAGTGACCTTGGCTACACCTTC,CASSRDSDLGYTF
TRBV20-1,TRBJ1-5,-,many,TGCAGTGCTAGAGGGGGTCCGGGACAAAATAGCAATCAGCCCCAGCATTTT,CSARGGPGQNSNQPQHF
TRBV19,TRBJ2-2,-,once,TGTGCCAGTAGTTCACCGACGAACACCGGGGAGCTGTTTTTT,CASSSPTNTGELFF
TRBV9,TRBJ2-5,TRBD2,few,TGTGCCAGCAGCGTAGCTGGCGGGAGGGTAGGGTTCCAAGAGACCCAGTACTTC,CASSVAGGRVGFQETQYF
TRBV5-5,TRBJ2-3,TRBD2,few,TGTGCCAGCAGCTTAGTTGGGGTTGCGGGAGTGGTCACAGATACGCAGTATTTT,CASSLVGVAGVVTDTQYF
TRBV5-1,TRBJ1-1,-,-,TGCGCCAGCAGCCAGTTGGGTTTTCCGAACACTGAAGCTTTCTTT,CASSQLGFPNTEAFF
TRBV20-1,TRBJ1-1,TRBD1,-,TGCAGTGCTGAAGCCATGACAGGGGTCACTGAAGCTTTCTTT,CSAEAMTGVTEAFF
TRBV27,TRBJ1-2,-,few,TGTGCCAGCGGCCCGGGCTATGGCTACACCTTC,CASGPGYGYTF
TRBV5-1,TRBJ1-2,-,once,TGCGCCAGCAGCTTGGAGGGACTGGGCTACACCTTC,CASSLEGLGYTF
TRBV30,TRBJ1-6,-,few,TGTGCCTGGAGTGTACGATGGCGGAGGAATTCACCCCTCCACTTT,CAWSVRWRRNSPLHF
TRBV6-4,TRBJ2-3,TRBD2,-,TGTGCCAGCAGTGGTCCGGGACTAGCGGGAGAGGATACGCAGTATTTT,CASSGPGLAGEDTQYF
TRBV29-1,TRBJ2-1,-,-,TGCAGCGTTGAAGAGGGTAAAGGACAATTAAATGAGCAGTTCTTC,CSVEEGKGQLNEQFF
TRBV25-1,TRBJ1-2,-,few,TGTGCCAGCAGTCCCTCGGTGAACTATGGCTACACCTTC,CASSPSVNYGYTF
TRBV20-1,TRBJ1-1,-,-,TGCAGTGCTAGAGATAATAGGAGGGTCTGGACTGAAGCTTTCTTT,CSARDNRRVWTEAFF
TRBV7-2,TRBJ2-7,TRBD2,many,TGTGCCAGCAGCTCAGGTCTAGCGGATAGGAACTACGAGCAGTACTTC,CASSSGLADRNYEQYF
TRBV20-1,TRBJ1-2,-,-,TGCAGTGCTAGAGATGCGACTTTTTATGGCTACACCTTC,CSARDATFYGYTF
TRBV2,TRBJ2-7,TRBD1,few,TGCGCCAGCAGGTCCGGGACAGGGAGTTTCTACGAGCAGTACTTC,CASRSGTGSFYEQYF
TRBV12-3/TRBV12-4,TRBJ2-5,TRBD1,few,TGTGCCAGCAGTTACCGGGACAGCTACCAAGAGACCCAGTACTTC,CASSYRDSYQETQYF
TRBV3-1,TRBJ2-2,TRBD2,few,TGTGCCAGCAGCCAGTTTAGCGGGGGAAACACCGGGGAGCTGTTTTTT,CASSQFSGGNTGELFF
TRBV12-3/TRBV12-4,TRBJ2-7,TRBD2,-,TGTGCCAGCAGTTCGACTAGCGGGAGGAACGAGCAGTACTTC,CASSSTSGRNEQYF
TRBV3-1,TRBJ1-4,-,few,TGTGCCAGCAGCCAAGTAATCGGTGAAAAACTGTTTTTT,CASSQVIGEKLFF
TRBV6-2/TRBV6-3,TRBJ2-5,-,-,TGTGCCAGCAGCTCGATACTAGAGTACCAAGAGACCCAGTACTTC,CASSSILEYQETQYF
TRBV12-3/TRBV12-4,TRBJ2-1,TRBD2,-,TGTGCCAGTCGTAGCGGGGGGGTTTACAATGAGCAGTTCTTC,CASRSGGVYNEQFF
TRBV18,TRBJ2-2,-,-,TGTGCCAGCTCAGGTCAGAAGAACACCGGGGAGCTGTTTTTT,CASSGQKNTGELFF
TRBV6-2/TRBV6-3,TRBJ2-1,TRBD2,few,TGTGCCAGCAGATCTGGGACTAGCGGGGGCAATGAGCAGTTCTTC,CASRSGTSGGNEQFF
TRBV30,TRBJ2-2,-,few,TGTGCCTGGAGCCCCGAGGACTACCACACCGGGGAGCTGTTTTTT,CAWSPEDYHTGELFF
TRBV6-2/TRBV6-3,TRBJ2-5,-,few,TGTGCCAGCAGTTACGTTGCGGGGGCGGAGTTCTTC,CASSYVAGAEFF
TRBV2,TRBJ2-2,-,few,TGTGCCAGCAGTCCGGGACATTCGAACACCGGGGAGCTGGTTTTT,CASSPGHSNTGELVF
TRBV5-5,TRBJ2-7,-,-,TGTGCCAGCAGCGCCCCGGGACTCTCCTCCGAGCAGTACTTC,CASSAPGLSSEQYF
TRBV7-9,TRBJ2-2,-,-,TGTGCCAGCAGCTCAGTCCTAGGGCCCACCGGGGAGCTGTTTTTT,CASSSVLGPTGELFF
TRBV7-2,TRBJ1-1,TRBD1,few,TGTGCCAGCAGCTCGGACAGGGGTGCAACTGAAGCTTTCTTT,CASSSDRGATEAFF